This TCR beta chain stems from a study of blood T cells in healthy people across ages. After removal of 5 bases from V and 3 bases from J, the junction contained 9 bases not matched to a gene. Germline CDR1 is SGHVS and CDR2 is FNYEAQ. This CDR3 contains 16 residues. A sample-barcoded 5' primer and a J-beta primer mix were used in a second PCR of about 6 to 12 cycles. TCRdb ran MiXCR on the 5' RACE reads and lists one entry per CDR3 protein. The repertoire holds hundreds of thousands of distinct CDR3 sequences, with 58% as singletons. The sequenced material came from blood. The clonotype comes from a man in his sixties in good health. This chain uses TRBV7-6 with TRBJ2-1; 8 bases line up with TRBD2. CDR3 sequence: CASSIFAGTSYNEQFF. The CDR3 nucleotides read TGTGCCAGCAGCATTTTTGCCGGGACTAGCTACAATGAGCAGTTCTTC.